This TCR beta chain originates from a study of T cell responses to AZD1222 COVID-19 vaccine. Per the germline V gene, CDR1 is MRHNA and CDR2 is SNTAGT. This CDR3 spans 15 amino acids. The junction had 6 bases not matched to a gene; V was cut back by 4 bases and J by 2 bases. The data were produced by immunoSEQ multiplex PCR, yet TCRdb's version contains in-frame clones alone and is incomplete. This table holds approximately 120,000 clones, 92% found once. This clonotype was sampled from an adult in good health. This sample comprised peripheral blood, obtained on day 0 of AZD1222 vaccination. The rearrangement joins TRBV6-4 to TRBJ2-3; TRBD2 agrees at 7 bases. The CDR3 spells CASSGIAGTTDTQYF. DNA of the CDR3: TGTGCCAGCAGTGGGATAGCGGGCACCACAGATACGCAGTATTTT.